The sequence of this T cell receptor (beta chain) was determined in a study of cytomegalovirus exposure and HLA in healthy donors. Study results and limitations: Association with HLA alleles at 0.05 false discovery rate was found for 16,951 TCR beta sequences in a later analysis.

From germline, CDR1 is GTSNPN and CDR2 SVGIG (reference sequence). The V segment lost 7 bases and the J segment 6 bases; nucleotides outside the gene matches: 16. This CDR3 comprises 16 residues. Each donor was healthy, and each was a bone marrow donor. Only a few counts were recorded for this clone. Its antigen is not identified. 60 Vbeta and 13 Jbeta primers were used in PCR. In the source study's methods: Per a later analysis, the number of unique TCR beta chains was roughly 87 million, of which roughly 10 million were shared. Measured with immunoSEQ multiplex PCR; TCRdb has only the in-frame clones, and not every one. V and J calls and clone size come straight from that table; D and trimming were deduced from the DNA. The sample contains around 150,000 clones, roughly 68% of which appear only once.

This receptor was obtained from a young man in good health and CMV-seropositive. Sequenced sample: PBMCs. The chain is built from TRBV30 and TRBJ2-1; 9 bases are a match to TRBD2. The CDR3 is CAFQGSLAGRGNEQFF. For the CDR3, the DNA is TGTGCCTTCCAAGGCTCTCTAGCGGGAAGGGGCAATGAGCAGTTCTTC.